This TCR beta chain was profiled in a study of OX40 agonist ivuxolimab in advanced cancers. Study results and limitations: Relative to CD4+ cells, CD8+ T cells on average had more expanded clones.

The V gene end was trimmed by 5 bases and the J gene end by 7 bases; junction bases not matched to a gene: 6. Germline V gene data show CDR1 as MDHEN and CDR2 as SYDVKM. CDR3 length: 15 residues. Clones were sequenced by immunoSEQ multiplex PCR, and TCRdb holds only the in-frame ones, with some missing. In the table there are fewer than 15,000 clones, approximately 85% of which are singletons. In regard to this clone: Its antigen remains unidentified.

The sample was CD4+ or CD8+ T cells sorted from blood, taken in a trial of the OX40 agonist ivuxolimab. The sequence came from an adult with an advanced solid tumor such as melanoma, head and neck, liver or kidney cancer. The rearrangement uses TRBV28 and TRBJ2-1; 12 bases are a match to TRBD2. CDR3 DNA: TGTGCCAGCAGTCTAGCGGGAGGGCCGGATAATGAGCAGTTCTTC. This codes for CASSLAGGPDNEQFF. The whole variable domain, remainder taken from reference TRBV28 and TRBJ2-1, is DVKVTQSSRYLVKRTGEKVFLECVQDMDHENMFWYRQDPGLGLRLIYFSYDVKMKEKGDIPEGYSVSREKKERFSLILESASTNQTSMYLCASSLAGGPDNEQFFGPGTRLTVL.